The TCR beta chain under discussion was sequenced for a study of T cell clonotyping in hematopoietic cell transplantation. The CDR3 is 16 residues long. Germline CDR1 and CDR2: SGHVS and FQNEAQ. With 5 bases removed from V and 2 bases from J, the gap between germline ends came to 16 bases. Notes on the study in general: Pathologically expanded recipient clonotypes increased progressively from day 30 to day 180 as diversity fell. Without cell sorting, CD4 versus CD8 contributions remain unresolved.

For this clone: Its antigen is undetermined.

TCRdb's table, derived via immunoSEQ multiplex PCR, lists solely in-frame clones and lacks some. Among about 36,000 clones listed, approximately 88% were seen once. The material sequenced was peripheral blood mononuclear cells. This clonotype was sampled from a woman in her thirties or forties in good health. Some clones in this sample may be carry-over from other donors' samples. This sequence joins TRBV7-8 and TRBJ2-1, with D perhaps matching TRBD1 or TRBD2 (6 bases each). The CDR3 nucleotides read TGTGCCAGCAGCGCAAAGGGGGGAAGTCCCTACAATGAGCAGTTCTTC. Its translation is CASSAKGGSPYNEQFF.